This entry lists 28 T cell receptor beta chains sequenced from one sample in a study of blood T cell repertoires in COVID-19. Method: immunoSEQ multiplex PCR; TCRdb's copy keeps in-frame clones and lacks some. The data contain fewer than 400,000 clones, around nine tenths of them seen just once; the ten biggest clones take up 2.5% to 3.5%. The sample was peripheral blood. Every receptor here comes from a human donor in a cohort sampled during active COVID-19.

The rearrangement joins TRBV7-3 to TRBJ2-1; TRBD2 agrees at 12 bases. The junction had 8 bases not matched to a gene; V was cut back by 4 bases and J by 4 bases. The length of the CDR3 is 17 residues. The germline V gene has CDR1 SGHTA and CDR2 FQGTGA. CDR3 nucleotide sequence: TGTGCCAGCAGCTCCCGGACTAGCGGGACTGGATACAATGAGCAGTTCTTC. This sequence encodes CASSSRTSGTGYNEQFF. Full variable domain (outside the CDR3, taken from reference TRBV7-3 and TRBJ2-1): GAGVSQTPSNKVTEKGKYVELRCDPISGHTALYWYRQSLGQGPEFLIYFQGTGAADDSGLPNDRFFAVRPEGSVSTLKIQRTERGDSAVYLCASSSRTSGTGYNEQFFGPGTRLTVL.

The chain couples TRBV4-1 to TRBJ2-5; 7 nucleotides match TRBD2. The V and J ends lost 1 base and 3 bases, in that order; junction bases with no gene match: 2. CDR3 length: 14 amino acids. Germline V CDR1 and CDR2: MGHRA, YSYEKL. The CDR3 protein is CASSQGGTKETQYF. The CDR3 DNA is TGCGCCAGCAGCCAAGGCGGGACTAAAGAGACCCAGTACTTC.

This clone was counted a single time. V and J are TRBV5-1 and TRBJ2-3, with 7 bases fitting TRBD2. The junction had 6 bases not matched to a gene; V was cut back by 3 bases and J by 5 bases. This CDR3 region has 14 residues. The germline V gene encodes CDR1 SGHRS and CDR2 YFSETQ. In DNA form, the CDR3 reads TGCGCCAGCAGCTCTGGTGGGACTAAAGATACGCAGTATTTT. Encoded protein: CASSSGGTKDTQYF.

This sequence joins TRBV21-1 and TRBJ2-1; the table's TRBD2 call for D was not verified on the DNA. TRBV21-1 is designated a pseudogene. The CDR3 is 18 residues long. CDR3 protein: CASSKALLGEGPVDEQFF. CDR3 in DNA: TGTGCCAGCAGCAAAGCTCTGTTAGGGGAGGGCCCAGTCGATGAGCAGTTCTTC.

V gene TRBV21-1 combines with J gene TRBJ1-1; the tabulated D call, TRBD1, remains unverified against the DNA. TRBV21-1 is termed a pseudogene. The CDR3 contains 16 residues. The CDR3 reads CASSLCGQGANTEAFF. CDR3 sequence (DNA): TGTGCCAGCAGTTTATGCGGACAGGGGGCGAACACTGAAGCTTTCTTT.

J is TRBJ1-4 and V is TRBV19; a weak D match, TRBD1 (5 bases). The CDR3 has 17 amino acids. The germline CDR1 and CDR2 sequences are LNHDA and SQIVND (reference sequence). Between the trimmed V and J ends, which lost 5 bases and 1 base, there was a span of 17 bases. The CDR3 protein is CASSAPRKGETNEKLFF. CDR3 DNA sequence: TGTGCCAGTAGTGCGCCCCGAAAAGGGGAAACTAATGAAAAACTGTTTTTT.

The chain employs TRBV6-5 and TRBJ2-1; a possible D gene is TRBD2 (7 bases). Germline V gene sequence: CDR1 MNHEY, CDR2 SVGAGI. The CDR3 spans 13 residues. V was clipped by 6 bases and J by 8 bases, with 14 bases between them. CDR3 loop: CASRGGGRDEQFF. DNA of the CDR3: TGTGCCAGCAGGGGAGGGGGAAGGGATGAGCAGTTCTTC.

This clone was observed once. The chain recombines TRBV12-3 or TRBV12-4 with TRBJ2-3; no clear D gene. V was pared by 1 base and J by 6 bases, with 5 bases between. The CDR3 runs to 12 residues. The CDR3 here is CASSLGSDTQYF. CDR3 bases: TGTGCCAGCAGTTTAGGTTCGGATACGCAGTATTTT.

The chain links TRBV19 to TRBJ1-5; D remains unclear. The germline V and J ends were trimmed by 9 bases and 2 bases, with 17 bases remaining between them. The CDR3 runs 15 residues. CDR1 is LNHDA, CDR2 SQIVND, per germline (reference sequence). For the CDR3, the DNA is TGTGCCAGCCAGTTTGGGAGCGGGGGCAATCAGCCCCAGCATTTT. Amino acids: CASQFGSGGNQPQHF.

The chain carries TRBV19 and TRBJ2-7, with 7 bases fitting TRBD2. The CDR3 totals 15 residues. CDR1 and CDR2 from the germline V gene are LNHDA and SQIVND (reference sequence). The V and J ends lost 9 bases and 2 bases, in that order; junction bases with no gene match: 13. This chain's CDR3 is CASQKLAGDAYEQYF. CDR3 sequence (DNA): TGTGCCAGCCAGAAGTTGGCGGGGGACGCCTACGAGCAGTACTTC.

The rearrangement joins TRBV7-8 to TRBJ2-7; 7 bases line up with TRBD1. This CDR3 comprises 16 residues. Germline-derived CDR1 and CDR2 are SGHVS and FQNEAQ. J lost 1 base, V lost 1 base, and 7 bases had no gene match. For the CDR3, the DNA is TGTGCCAGCAGCTTAGAGGGGGCCCTCGTGTCCTACGAGCAGTACTTC. The encoded protein is CASSLEGALVSYEQYF. Looking up the rest from reference TRBV7-8 and TRBJ2-7 gives the full variable domain: GAGVSQSPRYKVAKRGQDVALRCDPISGHVSLFWYQQALGQGPEFLTYFQNEAQLDKSGLPSDRFFAERPEGSVSTLKIQRTQQEDSAVYLCASSLEGALVSYEQYFGPGTRLTVT.

This clone was observed a handful of times. In DNA form, the CDR3 reads TGTGCCAGCAGCAAGAAAATCGGGCTCGGGGTTACCGGGGAGCTGTTTTTT. Translation: CASSKKIGLGVTGELFF. The V and J genes are TRBV21-1 and TRBJ2-2; TRBD2, as called in the table, went unchecked against the DNA. TRBV21-1 is reported as a pseudogene. The CDR3 covers 17 residues.

This chain uses TRBV2 with TRBJ1-5, with TRBD1 matching 8 bases. After removal of 8 bases from V and 9 bases from J, the junction contained 15 bases not matched to a gene. There are 15 residues in the CDR3. The germline V gene encodes CDR1 SNHLY and CDR2 FYNNEI. CDR3 sequence reads: CASARTGSGGGPQHF. The CDR3 DNA reads as TGTGCCAGCGCCAGGACAGGGAGCGGCGGTGGGCCCCAGCATTTT.

The CDR3 DNA reads as TGTGCCAGCAGGCCGAACAGGGGGACCTACGAGCAGTACTTC. As protein: CASRPNRGTYEQYF. V usage is TRBV5-6 and J usage is TRBJ2-7; 8 nucleotides agree with TRBD1. Germline-derived CDR1 and CDR2 are SGHDT and YYEEEE. The CDR3 loop spans 14 amino acids. Germline trimming cut 5 bases from V and 2 bases from J; bases unmatched to any gene: 6.

The chain employs TRBV6-1 and TRBJ1-1; unclear D gene. Germline V gives CDR1 MNHNS, CDR2 SASEGT. The CDR3 is 15 amino acids. The V end lost 2 bases, the J end lost 6 bases, and 16 bases lay between the germline ends. The CDR3 DNA is TGTGCCAGCAGTGAAATAGGAGGGAGTAGCTCTGAAGCTTTCTTT. This translates into CASSEIGGSSSEAFF.

DNA for the CDR3: TGTGCCACCAGCTCTATCGGGACAGACCTGGGCGGGGAGCTGTTTTTT. Its translation: CATSSIGTDLGGELFF. The gene calls are TRBV24-1 and TRBJ2-2, with 7 positions matching TRBD1. CDR1 is KGHDR and CDR2 is SFDVKD in the germline V gene. The V gene end was trimmed by 7 bases and the J gene end by 7 bases; junction bases not matched to a gene: 14. This CDR3 comprises 16 residues.

The CDR3 loop is CASSSVFLETQYF. The CDR3 nucleotides read TGCGCCAGCAGCTCCGTATTTTTGGAGACCCAGTACTTC. The V gene is TRBV5-1, the J gene TRBJ2-5; D call uncertain. V lost 3 bases, J lost 5 bases, and 11 bases lay in between. Per germline, CDR1 SGHRS and CDR2 YFSETQ. CDR3 size: 13 residues. The entire variable domain, with the rest obtained from reference TRBV5-1 and TRBJ2-5, is as follows: KAGVTQTPRYLIKTRGQQVTLSCSPISGHRSVSWYQQTPGQGLQFLFEYFSETQRNKGNFPGRFSGRQFSNSRSEMNVSTLELGDSALYLCASSSVFLETQYFGPGTRLLVL.

This chain uses TRBV5-1 with TRBJ2-1, with TRBD1 as a possible D gene (6 bases). The length of the CDR3 is 15 residues. Germline CDR1 is SGHRS and CDR2 is YFSETQ. V was clipped by 5 bases and J by 2 bases, with 14 bases between them. The CDR3 loop is CASRLTGQAYNEQFF. CDR3 DNA: TGCGCCAGCAGACTGACGGGACAAGCCTACAATGAGCAGTTCTTC.

Written as DNA, the CDR3 is TGTGCCAGCAGCAATGGACGGGAGGGCCGTAGTACAGATACGCAGTATTTT. Protein: CASSNGREGRSTDTQYF. The gene calls are TRBV11-2 and TRBJ2-3; TRBD2 aligns across 8 bases. CDR3 length: 17 residues. Per germline, CDR1 SGHAT and CDR2 FQNNGV. Trimming took 5 bases from V and 3 from J; bases not matched to a gene: 13.

The rearrangement uses TRBV6-5 and TRBJ2-5, with 7 nucleotides matching TRBD2. The CDR3 loop spans 15 amino acids. J lost 5 bases, V lost 5 bases, and 11 bases had no gene match. Germline V lookup: CDR1 MNHEY, CDR2 SVGAGI. In DNA, the CDR3 is TGTGCCAGCAGTCGGATGGGGCTAGCGGAGGAGACCCAGTACTTC. Translating gives CASSRMGLAEETQYF.

This clone was observed once. The V call is TRBV3-1 (or the pseudogene TRBV3-2), the J call TRBJ2-5; 14 bases agree with TRBD2. The V gene end was trimmed by 3 bases and the J gene end by 4 bases; junction bases not matched to a gene: 4. The CDR3 length is 16 residues. Looked up from germline, CDR1 is LGHDT and CDR2 is YNNKEL (reference sequence). The CDR3, as DNA: TGTGCCAGCAGCCATGGGACTAGCGGGAGAATAGAGACCCAGTACTTC. It encodes CASSHGTSGRIETQYF.

This rearrangement joins TRBV6-5 to TRBJ1-5; TRBD1 is a possible D gene (6 bases). This CDR3 has 15 residues. V was cut by 4 bases and J by 4 bases, with 14 bases left in between. Germline V gives CDR1 MNHEY, CDR2 SVGAGI. CDR3 region: CASSCAGGRNQPQHF. The CDR3 DNA is TGTGCCAGCAGTTGCGCGGGGGGGCGGAATCAGCCCCAGCATTTT.

The chain combines TRBV27 with TRBJ2-2; TRBD1 matches at 9 bases. J gave up 4 bases and V 4 bases, and 10 bases lay outside the gene matches. Germline assignment: CDR1 MNHEY and CDR2 SMNVEV (reference sequence). This CDR3 has 17 amino acids. CDR3 sequence reads: CASSSHRGQPGTGELFF. For the CDR3, the DNA is TGTGCCAGCAGTTCCCACAGGGGGCAGCCAGGCACCGGGGAGCTGTTTTTT.

The chain uses TRBV28 and TRBJ2-7; D gene ambiguous. The CDR3 loop spans 11 amino acids. Germline lookup yields CDR1 MDHEN and CDR2 SYDVKM. V was shortened by 4 bases and J by 6 bases, with 7 bases between the two germline ends. CDR3 sequence reads: CASSSPREQYF. CDR3 DNA: TGTGCCAGCAGTTCCCCGCGCGAGCAGTACTTC.

This chain links TRBV5-5 with TRBJ2-3; 7 bases align to TRBD1. CDR3 size: 13 residues. Germline assignment: CDR1 SGHKS and CDR2 YYEKEE (reference sequence). Trimming cost V 5 bases and J 4 bases; bases outside gene matches: 4. CDR3 coding DNA: TGTGCCAGCAGGGCGACAGGGCCAGATACGCAGTATTTT. Its translation is CASRATGPDTQYF.

The chain joins TRBV19 to TRBJ1-2; 7 bases agree with TRBD1. Trimming at V came to 10 bases and at J to 4 bases, leaving 9 bases not matched to a gene. Germline values: CDR1 LNHDA, CDR2 SQIVND (reference sequence). This CDR3 comprises 13 residues. CDR3 nucleotide sequence: TGTGCCACTCGGAGGGGGCGACTCTATGGCTACACCTTC. Translation gives CATRRGRLYGYTF. The full variable domain, in which reference TRBV19 and TRBJ1-2 provide the parts outside the CDR3, is DGGITQSPKYLFRKEGQNVTLSCEQNLNHDAMYWYRQDPGQGLRLIYYSQIVNDFQKGDIAEGYSVSREKKESFPLTVTSAQKNPTAFYLCATRRGRLYGYTFGSGTRLTVV.

This clone was counted a single time. The chain recombines TRBV5-1 with TRBJ2-2; D is unclear. This CDR3 contains 15 residues. V gave up 3 bases and J gave up 0 bases, with 9 bases separating them. Germline V gives CDR1 SGHRS, CDR2 YFSETQ. The CDR3, as DNA: TGCGCCAGCAGCTCCGACATGGCGAACACCGGGGAGCTGTTTTTT. Protein sequence: CASSSDMANTGELFF.

The chain links TRBV7-8 to TRBJ1-3; maybe TRBD1 (5 bases). The ends were cut back, 0 bases at V and 6 bases at J, with 12 bases in the middle. Looked up from germline, CDR1 is SGHVS and CDR2 is FQNEAQ. The CDR3 is made up of 15 amino acids. CDR3 bases: TGTGCCAGCAGCTTAGCGGTCGCAGGGCTAAACACCATATATTTT. It encodes CASSLAVAGLNTIYF.